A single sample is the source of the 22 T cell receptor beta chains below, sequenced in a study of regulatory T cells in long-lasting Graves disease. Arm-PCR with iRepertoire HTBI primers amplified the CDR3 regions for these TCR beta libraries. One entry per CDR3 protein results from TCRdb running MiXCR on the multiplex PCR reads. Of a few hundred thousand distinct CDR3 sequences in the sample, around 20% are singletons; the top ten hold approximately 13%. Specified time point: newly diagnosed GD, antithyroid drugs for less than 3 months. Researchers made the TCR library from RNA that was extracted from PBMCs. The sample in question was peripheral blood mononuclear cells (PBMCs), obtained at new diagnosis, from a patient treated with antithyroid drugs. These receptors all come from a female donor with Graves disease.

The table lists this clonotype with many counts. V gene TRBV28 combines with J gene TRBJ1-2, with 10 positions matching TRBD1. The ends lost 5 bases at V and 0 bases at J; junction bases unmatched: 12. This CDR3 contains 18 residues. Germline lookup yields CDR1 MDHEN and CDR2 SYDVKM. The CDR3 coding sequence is TGTGCCAGCAGTCTGGTCCAACCGGGACAGGGGACTAACTATGGCTACACCTTC. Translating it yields CASSLVQPGQGTNYGYTF.

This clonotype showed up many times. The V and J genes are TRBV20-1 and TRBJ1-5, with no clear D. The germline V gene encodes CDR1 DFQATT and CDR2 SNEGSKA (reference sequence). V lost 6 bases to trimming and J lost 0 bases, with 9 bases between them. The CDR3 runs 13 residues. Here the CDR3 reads CSAAENSNQPQHF. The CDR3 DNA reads TGCAGTGCGGCAGAGAATAGCAATCAGCCCCAGCATTTT.

The CDR3 nucleotides read TGTGCCAACACTGAAGCTTTCTTT. Its protein product is CANTEAFF. The chain couples TRBV24-1 to TRBJ1-1; D is unclear. V was cut by 11 bases and J by 3 bases, with 0 bases left in between. The germline V gene encodes CDR1 KGHDR and CDR2 SFDVKD. CDR3 length: 8 residues.

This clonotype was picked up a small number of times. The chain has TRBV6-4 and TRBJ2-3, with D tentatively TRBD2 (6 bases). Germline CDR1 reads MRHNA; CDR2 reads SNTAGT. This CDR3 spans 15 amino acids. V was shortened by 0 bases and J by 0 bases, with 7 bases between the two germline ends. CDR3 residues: CASSDSAGSTDTQYF. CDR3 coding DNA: TGTGCCAGCAGTGACTCGGCGGGGAGCACAGATACGCAGTATTTT.

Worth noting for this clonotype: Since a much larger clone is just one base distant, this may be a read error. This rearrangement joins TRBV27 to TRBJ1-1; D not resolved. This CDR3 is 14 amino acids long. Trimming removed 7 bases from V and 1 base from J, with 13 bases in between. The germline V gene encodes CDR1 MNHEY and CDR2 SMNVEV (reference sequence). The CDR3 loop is CASNFPGANTEAFF. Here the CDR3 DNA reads TGTGCCAGCAATTTTCCGGGCGCGAACACTGAAGCTTTCTTT.

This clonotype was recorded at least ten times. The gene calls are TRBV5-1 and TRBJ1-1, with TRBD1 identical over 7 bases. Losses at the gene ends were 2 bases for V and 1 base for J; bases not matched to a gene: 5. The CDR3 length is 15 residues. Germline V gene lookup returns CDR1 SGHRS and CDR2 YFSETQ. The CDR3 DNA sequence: TGCGCCAGCAGCTTTTCCAGACAGGGGAACACTGAAGCTTTCTTT. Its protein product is CASSFSRQGNTEAFF. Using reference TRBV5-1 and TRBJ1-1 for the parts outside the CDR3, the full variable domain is KAGVTQTPRYLIKTRGQQVTLSCSPISGHRSVSWYQQTPGQGLQFLFEYFSETQRNKGNFPGRFSGRQFSNSRSEMNVSTLELGDSALYLCASSFSRQGNTEAFFGQGTRLTVV.

CDR3 residues: CASSEFSGDNEQFF. In nucleotides, the CDR3 is TGTGCCAGCAGTGAATTTAGCGGGGACAATGAGCAGTTCTTC. The chain recombines TRBV2 with TRBJ2-1; 8 nucleotides line up with TRBD2. V was pared by 2 bases and J by 5 bases, with 2 bases of the junction left unmatched. The CDR3 has 14 residues. Germline CDR1 is SNHLY and CDR2 is FYNNEI.

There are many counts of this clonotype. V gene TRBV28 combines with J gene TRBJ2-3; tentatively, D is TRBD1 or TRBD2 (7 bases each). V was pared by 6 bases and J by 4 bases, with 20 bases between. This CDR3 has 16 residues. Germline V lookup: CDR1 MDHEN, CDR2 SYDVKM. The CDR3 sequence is CASRSVRGGASDTQYF. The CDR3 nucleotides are TGTGCCAGCAGATCCGTCAGGGGGGGGGCGTCAGATACGCAGTATTTT. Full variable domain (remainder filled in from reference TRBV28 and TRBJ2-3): DVKVTQSSRYLVKRTGEKVFLECVQDMDHENMFWYRQDPGLGLRLIYFSYDVKMKEKGDIPEGYSVSREKKERFSLILESASTNQTSMYLCASRSVRGGASDTQYFGPGTRLTVL.

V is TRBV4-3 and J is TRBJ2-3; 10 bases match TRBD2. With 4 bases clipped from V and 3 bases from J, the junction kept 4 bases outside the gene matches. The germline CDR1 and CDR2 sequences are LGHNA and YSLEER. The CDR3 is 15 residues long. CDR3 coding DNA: TGCGCCAGCAGCCCAACTAGCGGGGCGACAGATACGCAGTATTTT. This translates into CASSPTSGATDTQYF.

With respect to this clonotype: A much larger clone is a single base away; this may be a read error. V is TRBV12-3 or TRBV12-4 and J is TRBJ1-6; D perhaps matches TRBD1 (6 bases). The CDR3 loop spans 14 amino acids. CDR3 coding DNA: TGTGCCAGCAGGGAAACAGGGCCGGGTTCACACCTCCACTTT. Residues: CASRETGPGSHLHF.

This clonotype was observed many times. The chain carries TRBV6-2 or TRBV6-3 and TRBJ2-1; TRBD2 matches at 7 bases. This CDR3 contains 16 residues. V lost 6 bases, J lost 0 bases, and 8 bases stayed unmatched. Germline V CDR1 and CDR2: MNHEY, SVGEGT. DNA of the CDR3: TGTGCCAGCAGAACTGGTGGCGGGAGCTCCTACAATGAGCAGTTCTTC. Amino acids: CASRTGGGSSYNEQFF.

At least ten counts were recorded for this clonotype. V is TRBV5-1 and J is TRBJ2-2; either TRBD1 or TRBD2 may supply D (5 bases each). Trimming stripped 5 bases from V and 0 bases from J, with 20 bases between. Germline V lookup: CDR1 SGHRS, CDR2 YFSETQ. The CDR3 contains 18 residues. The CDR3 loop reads CASSPNPTGTANTGELFF. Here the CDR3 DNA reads TGCGCCAGCAGTCCTAATCCCACCGGGACCGCGAACACCGGGGAGCTGTTTTTT.

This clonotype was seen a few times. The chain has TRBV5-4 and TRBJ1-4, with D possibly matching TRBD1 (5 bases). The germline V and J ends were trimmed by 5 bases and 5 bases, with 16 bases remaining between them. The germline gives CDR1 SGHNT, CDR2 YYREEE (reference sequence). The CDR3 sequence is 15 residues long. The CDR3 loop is CASSSGGGKNEKLFF. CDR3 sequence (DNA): TGTGCCAGCAGTTCGGGGGGGGGGAAGAATGAAAAACTGTTTTTT.

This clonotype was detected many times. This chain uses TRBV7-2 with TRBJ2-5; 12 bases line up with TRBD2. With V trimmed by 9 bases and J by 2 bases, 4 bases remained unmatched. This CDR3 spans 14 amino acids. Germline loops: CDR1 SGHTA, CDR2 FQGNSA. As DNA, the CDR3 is TGTGCCAGTGCCGGACTAGCGGGGCAAGAGACCCAGTACTTC. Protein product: CASAGLAGQETQYF.

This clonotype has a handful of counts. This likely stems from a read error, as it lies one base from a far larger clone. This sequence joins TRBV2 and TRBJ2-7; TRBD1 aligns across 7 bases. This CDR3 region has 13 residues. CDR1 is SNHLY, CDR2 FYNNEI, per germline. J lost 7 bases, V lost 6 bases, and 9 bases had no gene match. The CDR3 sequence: CASSRQGRDEQYF. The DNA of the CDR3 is TGTGCCAGCAGCAGACAGGGTAGGGATGAGCAGTACTTC.

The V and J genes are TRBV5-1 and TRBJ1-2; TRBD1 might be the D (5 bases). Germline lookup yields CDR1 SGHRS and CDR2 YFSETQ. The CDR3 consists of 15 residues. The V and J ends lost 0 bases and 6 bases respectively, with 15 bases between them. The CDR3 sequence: CASSLDGTAIDGYTF. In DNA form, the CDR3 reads TGCGCCAGCAGCTTGGACGGGACTGCAATTGATGGCTACACCTTC.

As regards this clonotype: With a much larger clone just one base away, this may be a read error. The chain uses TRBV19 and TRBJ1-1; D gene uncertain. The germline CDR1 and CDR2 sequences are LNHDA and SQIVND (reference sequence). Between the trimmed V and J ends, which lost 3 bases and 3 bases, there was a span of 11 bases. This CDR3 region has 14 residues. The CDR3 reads CASSMDLAHTEAFF. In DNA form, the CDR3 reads TGTGCCAGTAGTATGGATCTGGCGCACACTGAAGCTTTCTTT.

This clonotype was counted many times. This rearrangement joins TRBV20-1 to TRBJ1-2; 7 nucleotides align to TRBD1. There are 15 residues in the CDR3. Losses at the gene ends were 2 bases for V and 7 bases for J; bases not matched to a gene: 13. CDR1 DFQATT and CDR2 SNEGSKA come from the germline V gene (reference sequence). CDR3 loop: CSARPDRPPGSGYTF. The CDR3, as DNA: TGCAGTGCTAGACCGGACAGGCCGCCCGGGAGTGGCTACACCTTC.

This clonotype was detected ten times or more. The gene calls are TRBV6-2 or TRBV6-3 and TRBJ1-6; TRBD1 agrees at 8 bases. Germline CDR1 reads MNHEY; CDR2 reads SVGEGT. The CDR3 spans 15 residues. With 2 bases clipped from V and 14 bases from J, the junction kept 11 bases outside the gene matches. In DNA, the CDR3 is TGTGCCAGCAGTTACGACCAAAGAAGACAGGGGACCCTCCACTTT. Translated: CASSYDQRRQGTLHF.

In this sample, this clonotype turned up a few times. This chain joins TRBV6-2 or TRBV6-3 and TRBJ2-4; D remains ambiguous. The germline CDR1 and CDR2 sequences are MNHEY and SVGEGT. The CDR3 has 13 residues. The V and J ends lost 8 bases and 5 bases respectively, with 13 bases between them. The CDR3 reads CASGWSRENIQYF. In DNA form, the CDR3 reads TGTGCCAGCGGTTGGTCTAGGGAAAACATTCAGTACTTC.

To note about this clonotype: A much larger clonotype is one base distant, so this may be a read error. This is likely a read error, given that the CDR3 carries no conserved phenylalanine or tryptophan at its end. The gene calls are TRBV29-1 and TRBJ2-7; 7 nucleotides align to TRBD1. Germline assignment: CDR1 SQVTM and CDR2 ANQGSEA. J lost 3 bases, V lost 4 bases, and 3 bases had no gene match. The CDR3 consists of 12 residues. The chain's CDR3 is CSVGGQLYEQYC. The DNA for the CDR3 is TGCAGCGTTGGGGGACAGCTCTACGAGCAGTACTGC.

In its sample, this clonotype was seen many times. The CDR3 loop reads CASSLTRAYEQYF. As DNA, the CDR3 is TGTGCCAGCAGTTTAACGAGGGCTTACGAGCAGTACTTC. This rearrangement joins TRBV27 to TRBJ2-7; D may be TRBD2 (5 bases). The CDR3 is 13 amino acids. Germline loops: CDR1 MNHEY, CDR2 SMNVEV (reference sequence). Trimming removed 2 bases at V and 4 bases at J, with 9 bases between.